The 8 T cell receptor beta chains below were found in one sample sequenced in a study of blood T cell repertoires in COVID-19. Clones were read by immunoSEQ multiplex PCR, and TCRdb kept only the in-frame ones, dropping some. The sample carries tens of thousands of clones, roughly 71% recorded once. Specimen: peripheral blood. Every receptor here comes from a human donor in a cohort sampled during active COVID-19.

The chain recombines TRBV4-2 with TRBJ1-4; weak D call: TRBD1 (5 bases). V shed 1 base and J shed 7 bases, with 10 bases lying between them. CDR3 length equals 14 residues. Per the germline V gene, CDR1 is LGHNA and CDR2 is YNFKEQ. The CDR3 coding sequence is TGTGCCAGCAGCCAAGGTCAGGGAATTGAAAAACTGTTTTTT. Its protein product is CASSQGQGIEKLFF.

The chain uses TRBV5-1 and TRBJ2-3; 7 nucleotides align to TRBD1. V trimming: 3 bases; J trimming: 1 base; junction bases outside the gene matches: 5. The CDR3 loop spans 15 amino acids. Germline V lookup: CDR1 SGHRS, CDR2 YFSETQ. The CDR3 loop reads CASSSLQGRTDTQYF. In DNA form, the CDR3 reads TGCGCCAGCAGCTCTTTACAGGGGCGCACAGATACGCAGTATTTT.

The rearrangement uses TRBV5-6 and TRBJ1-1, with unresolved D. The CDR3 has 16 amino acids. V was cut by 0 bases and J by 0 bases, with 12 bases left in between. Germline loops: CDR1 SGHDT, CDR2 YYEEEE. The CDR3 spells CASSLALGSLNTEAFF. Written as DNA, the CDR3 is TGTGCCAGCAGCTTGGCCTTGGGCTCCCTGAACACTGAAGCTTTCTTT. The full variable domain, in which reference TRBV5-6 and TRBJ1-1 provide the parts outside the CDR3, is DAGVTQSPTHLIKTRGQQVTLRCSPKSGHDTVSWYQQALGQGPQFIFQYYEEEERQRGNFPDRFSGHQFPNYSSELNVNALLLGDSALYLCASSLALGSLNTEAFFGQGTRLTVV.

The rearrangement joins TRBV6-5 to TRBJ2-7; TRBD1 matches at 7 bases. The trim removed 5 bases at V and 12 bases at J, leaving 10 bases unmatched. The germline V gene has CDR1 MNHEY and CDR2 SVGAGI. This CDR3 has 12 amino acids. CDR3 sequence: CASSPSGGHSYF. DNA of the CDR3: TGTGCCAGCAGTCCCTCAGGGGGACACTCGTACTTC.

This clone was counted a few times. V gene TRBV6-6 combines with J gene TRBJ1-1; the D gene is possibly TRBD1 (6 bases). V was cut by 0 bases and J by 6 bases, with 14 bases left in between. The CDR3 extends over 15 amino acids. Per the germline V gene, CDR1 is MNHNY and CDR2 is SVGAGI (reference sequence). The CDR3 loop reads CASSYSGGGASEAFF. CDR3 nucleotides: TGTGCCAGCAGTTACTCGGGAGGGGGGGCCTCTGAAGCTTTCTTT.

The J gene is TRBJ2-7, the V gene TRBV9, with D uncertain. The CDR3 runs 14 residues. V lost 0 bases to trimming and J lost 0 bases, with 7 bases between them. Germline CDR1 SGDLS, CDR2 YYNGEE. CDR3 in amino acids: CASSVDFSSYEQYF. The CDR3 DNA reads TGTGCCAGCAGCGTAGACTTTTCCTCCTACGAGCAGTACTTC. Supplemented by reference TRBV9 and TRBJ2-7, the full variable domain reads DSGVTQTPKHLITATGQRVTLRCSPRSGDLSVYWYQQSLDQGLQFLIQYYNGEERAKGNILERFSAQQFPDLHSELNLSSLELGDSALYFCASSVDFSSYEQYFGPGTRLTVT.

V is TRBV5-1 and J is TRBJ1-1; no clear D. In germline, CDR1 is SGHRS, CDR2 YFSETQ. V lost 4 bases and J lost 1, with 14 bases in between. The CDR3 contains 15 residues. This chain's CDR3 is CASSPSAGANTEAFF. CDR3 DNA: TGCGCCAGCAGCCCCTCGGCGGGAGCGAACACTGAAGCTTTCTTT.

This clone was recorded a few times. This chain links TRBV29-1 with TRBJ2-5; 7 nucleotides agree with TRBD1. Germline V gene data show CDR1 as SQVTM and CDR2 as ANQGSEA. V lost 7 bases to trimming and J lost 4 bases; unmatched junction nucleotides: 6. The CDR3 spans 12 residues. CDR3 region: CSAGTARETQYF. The CDR3 coding sequence is TGCAGCGCAGGGACAGCGAGAGAGACCCAGTACTTC.